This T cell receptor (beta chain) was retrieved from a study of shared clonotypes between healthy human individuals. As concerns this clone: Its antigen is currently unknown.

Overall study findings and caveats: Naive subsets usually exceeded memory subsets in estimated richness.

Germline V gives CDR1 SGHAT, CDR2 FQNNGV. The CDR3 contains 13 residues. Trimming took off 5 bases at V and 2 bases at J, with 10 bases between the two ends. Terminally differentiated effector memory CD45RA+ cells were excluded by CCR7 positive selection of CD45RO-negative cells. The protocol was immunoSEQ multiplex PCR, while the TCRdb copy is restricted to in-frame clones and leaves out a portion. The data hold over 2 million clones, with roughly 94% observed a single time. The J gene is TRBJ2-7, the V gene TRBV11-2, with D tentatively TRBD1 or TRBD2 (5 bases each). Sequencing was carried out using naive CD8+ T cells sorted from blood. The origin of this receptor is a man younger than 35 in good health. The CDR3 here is CASSGDGPYEQYF. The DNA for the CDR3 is TGTGCCAGCAGCGGGGACGGTCCCTACGAGCAGTACTTC.